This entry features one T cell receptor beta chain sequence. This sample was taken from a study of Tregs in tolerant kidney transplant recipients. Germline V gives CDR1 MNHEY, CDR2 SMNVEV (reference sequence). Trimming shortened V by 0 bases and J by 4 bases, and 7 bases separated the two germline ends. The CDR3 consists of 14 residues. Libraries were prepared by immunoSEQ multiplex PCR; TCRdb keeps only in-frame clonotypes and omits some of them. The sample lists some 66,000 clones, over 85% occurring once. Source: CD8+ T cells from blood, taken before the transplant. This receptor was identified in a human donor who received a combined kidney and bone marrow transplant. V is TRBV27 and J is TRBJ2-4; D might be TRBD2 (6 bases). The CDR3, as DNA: TGTGCCAGCAGTTTATCTAGCGGAAAAAACATTCAGTACTTC. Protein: CASSLSSGKNIQYF.